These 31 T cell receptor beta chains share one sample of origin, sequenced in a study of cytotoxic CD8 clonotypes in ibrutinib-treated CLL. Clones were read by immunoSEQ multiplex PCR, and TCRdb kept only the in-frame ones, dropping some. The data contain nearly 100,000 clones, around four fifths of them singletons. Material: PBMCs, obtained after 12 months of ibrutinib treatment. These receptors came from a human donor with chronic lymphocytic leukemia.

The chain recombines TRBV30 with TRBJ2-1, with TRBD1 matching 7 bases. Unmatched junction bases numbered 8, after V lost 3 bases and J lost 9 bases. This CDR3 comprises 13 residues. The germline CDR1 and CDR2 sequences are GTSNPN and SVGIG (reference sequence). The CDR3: CAWSSRTGGEQFF. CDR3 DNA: TGTGCCTGGAGCAGCCGGACAGGCGGTGAGCAGTTCTTC. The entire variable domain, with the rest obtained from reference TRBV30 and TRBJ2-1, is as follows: SQTIHQWPATLVQPVGSPLSLECTVEGTSNPNLYWYRQAAGRGLQLLFYSVGIGQISSEVPQNLSASRPQDRQFILSSKKLLLSDSGFYLCAWSSRTGGEQFFGPGTRLTVL.

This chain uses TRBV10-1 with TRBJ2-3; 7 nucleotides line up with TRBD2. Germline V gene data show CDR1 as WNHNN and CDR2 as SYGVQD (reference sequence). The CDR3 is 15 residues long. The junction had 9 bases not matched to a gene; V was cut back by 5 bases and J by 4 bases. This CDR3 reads CASSHGLGMSDTQYF. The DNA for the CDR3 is TGCGCCAGCAGTCACGGACTAGGCATGTCAGATACGCAGTATTTT.

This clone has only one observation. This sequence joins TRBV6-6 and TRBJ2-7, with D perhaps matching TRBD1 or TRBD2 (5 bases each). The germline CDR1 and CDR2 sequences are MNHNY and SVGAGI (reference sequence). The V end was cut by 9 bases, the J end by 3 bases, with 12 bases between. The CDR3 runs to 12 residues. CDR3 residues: CARWDGLYEQYF. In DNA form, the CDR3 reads TGTGCCAGGTGGGACGGACTCTACGAGCAGTACTTC.

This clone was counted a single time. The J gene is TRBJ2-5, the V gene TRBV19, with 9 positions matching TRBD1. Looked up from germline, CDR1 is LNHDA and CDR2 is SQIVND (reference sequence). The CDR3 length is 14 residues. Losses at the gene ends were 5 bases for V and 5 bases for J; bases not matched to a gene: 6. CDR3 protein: CASSATGGAETQYF. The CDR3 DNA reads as TGTGCCAGTAGTGCAACAGGGGGCGCGGAGACCCAGTACTTC.

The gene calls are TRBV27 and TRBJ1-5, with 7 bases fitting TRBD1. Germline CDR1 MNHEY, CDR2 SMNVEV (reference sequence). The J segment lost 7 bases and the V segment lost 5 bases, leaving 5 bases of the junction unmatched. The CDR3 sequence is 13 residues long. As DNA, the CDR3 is TGTGCCAGCAGTCAAGACAGGGACCAGCCCCAGCATTTT. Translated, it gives CASSQDRDQPQHF.

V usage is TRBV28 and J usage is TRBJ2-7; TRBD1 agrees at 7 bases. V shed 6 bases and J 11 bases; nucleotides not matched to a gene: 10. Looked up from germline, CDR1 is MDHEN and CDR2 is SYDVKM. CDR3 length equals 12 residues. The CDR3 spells CASSPQLGGKYF. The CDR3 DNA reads TGTGCCAGCAGCCCCCAGTTAGGGGGCAAGTACTTC.

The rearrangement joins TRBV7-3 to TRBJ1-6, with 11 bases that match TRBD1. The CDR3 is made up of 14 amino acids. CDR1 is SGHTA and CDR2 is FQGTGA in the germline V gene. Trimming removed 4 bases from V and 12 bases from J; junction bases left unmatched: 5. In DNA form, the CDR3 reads TGTGCCAGCAGCTCGGGGACAGGGGGTGTACCCCTCCACTTT. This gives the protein CASSSGTGGVPLHF.

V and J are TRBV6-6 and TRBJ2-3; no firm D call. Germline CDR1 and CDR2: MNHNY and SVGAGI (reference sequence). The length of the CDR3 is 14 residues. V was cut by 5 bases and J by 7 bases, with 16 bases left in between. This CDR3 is CASSPRLLGNTQYF. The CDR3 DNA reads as TGTGCCAGCAGTCCCAGGTTATTGGGGAATACGCAGTATTTT.

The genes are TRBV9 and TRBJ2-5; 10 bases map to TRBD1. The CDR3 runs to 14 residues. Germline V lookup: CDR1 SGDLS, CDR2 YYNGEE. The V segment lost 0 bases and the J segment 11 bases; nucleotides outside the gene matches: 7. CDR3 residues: CASSVGQGAGEQYF. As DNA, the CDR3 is TGTGCCAGCAGCGTAGGACAGGGGGCAGGGGAGCAGTACTTC.

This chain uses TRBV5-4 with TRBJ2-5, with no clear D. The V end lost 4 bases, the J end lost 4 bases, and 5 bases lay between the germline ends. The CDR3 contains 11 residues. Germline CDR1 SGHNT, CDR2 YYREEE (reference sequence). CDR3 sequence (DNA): TGTGCCAGCAGCCTCTCAGAGACCCAGTACTTC. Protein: CASSLSETQYF.

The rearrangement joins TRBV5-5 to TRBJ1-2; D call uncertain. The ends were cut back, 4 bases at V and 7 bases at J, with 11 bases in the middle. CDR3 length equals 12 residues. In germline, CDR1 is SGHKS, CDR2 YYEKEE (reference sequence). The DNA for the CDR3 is TGTGCCAGCAGCGGGATCGGAACTGGCTACACCTTC. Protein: CASSGIGTGYTF.

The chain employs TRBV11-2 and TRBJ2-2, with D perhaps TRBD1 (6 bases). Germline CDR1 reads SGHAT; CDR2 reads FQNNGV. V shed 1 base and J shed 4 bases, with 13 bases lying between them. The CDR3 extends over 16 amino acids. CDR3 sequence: CASSLATQGGTGELFF. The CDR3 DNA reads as TGTGCCAGCAGCTTAGCCACACAAGGGGGCACCGGGGAGCTGTTTTTT.

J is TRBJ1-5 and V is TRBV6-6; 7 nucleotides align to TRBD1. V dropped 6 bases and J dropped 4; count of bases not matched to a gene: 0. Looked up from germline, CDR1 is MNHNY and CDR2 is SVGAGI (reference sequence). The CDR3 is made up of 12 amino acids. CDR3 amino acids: CASRQGNQPQHF. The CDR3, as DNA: TGTGCCAGCAGACAGGGGAATCAGCCCCAGCATTTT.

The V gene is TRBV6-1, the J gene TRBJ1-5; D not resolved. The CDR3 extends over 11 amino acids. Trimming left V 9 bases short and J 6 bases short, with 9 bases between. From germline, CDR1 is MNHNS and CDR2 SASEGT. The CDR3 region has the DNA TGTGCCAGTGGGTTGAGTCAGCCCCAGCATTTT. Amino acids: CASGLSQPQHF.

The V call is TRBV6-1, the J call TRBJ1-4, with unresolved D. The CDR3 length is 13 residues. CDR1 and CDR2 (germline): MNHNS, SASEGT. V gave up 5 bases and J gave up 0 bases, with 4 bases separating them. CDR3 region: CASSRSTNEKLFF. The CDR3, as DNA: TGTGCCAGCAGTCGATCAACTAATGAAAAACTGTTTTTT.

The CDR3 DNA reads as TGTGCCTGGAGTGGTCCCGCTAGCGGTCGCACAGATACGCAGTATTTT. It is translated as CAWSGPASGRTDTQYF. The J gene is TRBJ2-3, the V gene TRBV30, with TRBD2 matching over 7 bases. Germline V gives CDR1 GTSNPN, CDR2 SVGIG (reference sequence). The CDR3 runs 16 residues. Trimming took 1 base from V and 1 from J; bases not matched to a gene: 8.

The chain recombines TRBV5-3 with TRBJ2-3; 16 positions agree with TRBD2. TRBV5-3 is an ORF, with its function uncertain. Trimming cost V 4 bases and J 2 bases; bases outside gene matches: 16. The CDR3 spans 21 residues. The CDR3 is CARSPRYIGTSGGATTDTQYF. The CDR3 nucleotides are TGTGCCAGAAGCCCCAGATACATAGGGACTAGCGGGGGGGCTACCACAGATACGCAGTATTTT.

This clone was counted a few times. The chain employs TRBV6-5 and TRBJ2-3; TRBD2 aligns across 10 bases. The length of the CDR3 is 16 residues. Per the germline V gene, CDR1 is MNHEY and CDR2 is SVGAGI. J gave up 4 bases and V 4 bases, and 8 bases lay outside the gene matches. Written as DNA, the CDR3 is TGTGCCAGCAGTTCGACAGCGGGGGGGCCACCAGATACGCAGTATTTT. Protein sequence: CASSSTAGGPPDTQYF.

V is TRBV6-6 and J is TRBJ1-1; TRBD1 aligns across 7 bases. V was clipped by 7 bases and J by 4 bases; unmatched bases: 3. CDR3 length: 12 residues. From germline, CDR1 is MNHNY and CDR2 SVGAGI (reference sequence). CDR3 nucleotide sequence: TGTGCCAGCACGACAGGGCTCACTGAAGCTTTCTTT. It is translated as CASTTGLTEAFF.

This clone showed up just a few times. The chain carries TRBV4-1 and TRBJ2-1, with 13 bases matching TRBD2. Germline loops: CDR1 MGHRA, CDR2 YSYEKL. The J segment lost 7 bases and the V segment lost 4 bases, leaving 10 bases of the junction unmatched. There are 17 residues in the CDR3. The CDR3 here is CASSRTPTSGGTNEQFF. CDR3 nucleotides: TGCGCCAGCAGCCGCACCCCGACTAGCGGGGGGACGAATGAGCAGTTCTTC.

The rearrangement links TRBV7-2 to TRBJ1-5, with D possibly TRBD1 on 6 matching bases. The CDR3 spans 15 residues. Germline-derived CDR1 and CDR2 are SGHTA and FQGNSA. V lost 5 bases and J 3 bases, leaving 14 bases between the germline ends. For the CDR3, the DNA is TGTGCCAGCAGCCCCCAAGCGGGGGCCAATCAGCCCCAGCATTTT. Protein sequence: CASSPQAGANQPQHF.

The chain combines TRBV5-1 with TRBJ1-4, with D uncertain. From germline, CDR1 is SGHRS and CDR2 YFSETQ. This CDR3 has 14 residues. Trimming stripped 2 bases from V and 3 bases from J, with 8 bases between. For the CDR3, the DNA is TGCGCCAGCAGCTTTGCCGGTTCTAATGAAAAACTGTTTTTT. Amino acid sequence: CASSFAGSNEKLFF.

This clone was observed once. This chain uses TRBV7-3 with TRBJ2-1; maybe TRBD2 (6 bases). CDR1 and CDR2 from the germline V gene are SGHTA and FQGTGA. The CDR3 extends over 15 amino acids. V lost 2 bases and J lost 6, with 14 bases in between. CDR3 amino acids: CASSLGLSRTNEQFF. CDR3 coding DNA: TGTGCCAGCAGCTTAGGACTATCAAGGACCAATGAGCAGTTCTTC.

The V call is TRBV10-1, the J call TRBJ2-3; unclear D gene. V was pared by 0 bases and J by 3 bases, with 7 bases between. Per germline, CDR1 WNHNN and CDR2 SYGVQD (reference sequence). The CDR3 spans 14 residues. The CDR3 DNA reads TGCGCCAGCAGTGAGTCGAAGGGAACAGATACGCAGTATTTT. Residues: CASSESKGTDTQYF.

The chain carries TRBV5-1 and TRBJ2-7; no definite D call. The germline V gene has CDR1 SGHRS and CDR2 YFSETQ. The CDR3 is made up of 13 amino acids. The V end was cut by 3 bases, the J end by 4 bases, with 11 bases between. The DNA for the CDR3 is TGCGCCAGCAGCTCATTTCCAGATTACGAGCAGTACTTC. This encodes CASSSFPDYEQYF.

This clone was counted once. The CDR3 bases are TGTGCCTGGAGTGTAGCAGGGAATCAGCCCCAGCATTTT. This sequence encodes CAWSVAGNQPQHF. The chain carries TRBV30 and TRBJ1-5; possibly TRBD1 for D (5 bases). Deletions cut 0 bases from V and 4 bases from J, with 7 bases between. CDR3 length: 13 amino acids. The germline gives CDR1 GTSNPN, CDR2 SVGIG (reference sequence). The full variable domain, its missing parts supplied by reference TRBV30 and TRBJ1-5, is SQTIHQWPATLVQPVGSPLSLECTVEGTSNPNLYWYRQAAGRGLQLLFYSVGIGQISSEVPQNLSASRPQDRQFILSSKKLLLSDSGFYLCAWSVAGNQPQHFGDGTRLSIL.

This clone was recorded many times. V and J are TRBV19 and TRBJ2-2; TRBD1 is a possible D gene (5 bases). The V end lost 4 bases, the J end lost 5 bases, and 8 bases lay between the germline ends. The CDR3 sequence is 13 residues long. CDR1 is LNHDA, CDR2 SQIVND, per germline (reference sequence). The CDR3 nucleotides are TGTGCCAGTAGTACTCAGGGAACCGGGGAGCTGTTTTTT. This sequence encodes CASSTQGTGELFF.

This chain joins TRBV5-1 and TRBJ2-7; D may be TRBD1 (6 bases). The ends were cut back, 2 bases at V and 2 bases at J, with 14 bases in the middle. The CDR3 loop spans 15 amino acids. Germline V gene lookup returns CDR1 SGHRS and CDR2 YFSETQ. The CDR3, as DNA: TGCGCCAGCAGCTTAAAGACAGGACCTGCCTACGAGCAGTACTTC. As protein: CASSLKTGPAYEQYF.

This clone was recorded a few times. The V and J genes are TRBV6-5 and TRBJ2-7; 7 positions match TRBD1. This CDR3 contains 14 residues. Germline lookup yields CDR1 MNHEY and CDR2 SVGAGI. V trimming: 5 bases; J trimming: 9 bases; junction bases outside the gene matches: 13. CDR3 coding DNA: TGTGCCAGCAGTGGGGACAGAGGATCACTCGGGCAGTACTTC. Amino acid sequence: CASSGDRGSLGQYF.

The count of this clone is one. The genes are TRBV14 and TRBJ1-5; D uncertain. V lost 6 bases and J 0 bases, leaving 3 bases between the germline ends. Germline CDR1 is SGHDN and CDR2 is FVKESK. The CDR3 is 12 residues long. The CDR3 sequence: CASSFSNQPQHF. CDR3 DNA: TGTGCCAGCAGTTTTAGCAATCAGCCCCAGCATTTT.

CDR3 in DNA: TGTGCCAGCAGCCAGTGGGGGACAGGGGTCCGTGAAGCTTTCTTT. Protein sequence: CASSQWGTGVREAFF. The chain employs TRBV13 and TRBJ1-1; 10 nucleotides agree with TRBD1. The CDR3 is 15 residues long. CDR1 and CDR2 (germline): PRHDT, FYEKMQ (reference sequence). Trimming removed 5 bases from V and 7 bases from J; junction bases left unmatched: 10.